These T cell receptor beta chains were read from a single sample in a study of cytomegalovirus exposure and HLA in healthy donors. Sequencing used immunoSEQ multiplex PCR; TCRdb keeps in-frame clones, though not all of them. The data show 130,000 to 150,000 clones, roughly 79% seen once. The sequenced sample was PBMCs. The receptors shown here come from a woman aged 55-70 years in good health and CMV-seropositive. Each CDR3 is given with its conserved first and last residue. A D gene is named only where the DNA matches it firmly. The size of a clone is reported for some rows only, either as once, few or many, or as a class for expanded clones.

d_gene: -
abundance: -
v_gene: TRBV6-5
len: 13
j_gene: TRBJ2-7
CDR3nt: TGTGCCAGCAAAAGAGGAGGGACCTACGAGCAGTACTTC
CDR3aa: CASKRGGTYEQYF

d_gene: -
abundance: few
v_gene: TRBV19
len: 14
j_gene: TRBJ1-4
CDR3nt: TGTGCCAGTCTTCCCGCCCCGGGGAGTGAAAAACTGTTTTTT
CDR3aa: CASLPAPGSEKLFF

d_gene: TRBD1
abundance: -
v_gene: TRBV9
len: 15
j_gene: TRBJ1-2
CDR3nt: TGTGCCAGCAGCCCGTCGACAGGGGCAAGCTATGGCTACACCTTC
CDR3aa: CASSPSTGASYGYTF

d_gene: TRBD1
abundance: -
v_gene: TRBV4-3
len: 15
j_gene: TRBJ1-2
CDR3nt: TGCGCCAGCAGCCAAGGATTACAGGGGCCCCAGGGCTACACCTTC
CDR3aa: CASSQGLQGPQGYTF

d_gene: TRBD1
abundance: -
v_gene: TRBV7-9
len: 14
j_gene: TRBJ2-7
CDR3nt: TGTGCCAGCAGCCCCGGGACAGGGGATAACGAGCAGTACTTC
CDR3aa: CASSPGTGDNEQYF

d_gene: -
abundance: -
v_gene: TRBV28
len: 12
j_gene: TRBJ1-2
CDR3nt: TGTGCCAGCAGTTTCACTAACTATGGCTACACCTTC
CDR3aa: CASSFTNYGYTF

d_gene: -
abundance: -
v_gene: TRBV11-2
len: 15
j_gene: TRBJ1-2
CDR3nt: TGTGCCAGCAGCTTAAGCCGGGGAGCTAACTATGGCTACACCTTC
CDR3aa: CASSLSRGANYGYTF

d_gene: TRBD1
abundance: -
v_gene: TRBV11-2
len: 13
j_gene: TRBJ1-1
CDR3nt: TGTGCCAGCAGCCCCCCAGGGGGCACTGAAGCTTTCTTT
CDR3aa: CASSPPGGTEAFF

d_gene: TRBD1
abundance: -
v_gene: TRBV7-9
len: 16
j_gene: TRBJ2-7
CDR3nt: TGTGCCAGCAGCCCCGACCTTGGAAGAGGGGGCAGCGAGCAGTACTTC
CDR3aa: CASSPDLGRGGSEQYF

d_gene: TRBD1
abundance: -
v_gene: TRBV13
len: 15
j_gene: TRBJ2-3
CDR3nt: TGTGCCAGCAGCCCGGACAGGGCTAGCACAGATACGCAGTATTTT
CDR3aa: CASSPDRASTDTQYF